One sample yielded the 26 T cell receptor beta chains listed below, sequenced in a study of cytomegalovirus exposure and HLA in healthy donors. Amplification used 60 Vbeta primers and 13 Jbeta primers. Repertoires were generated with immunoSEQ multiplex PCR, while TCRdb's copy carries only in-frame clones and drops some. The data contain roughly 120,000 clones, more than 70% of them singletons. The sequenced material came from PBMCs. Source of these receptors: a woman in her sixties in good health and CMV-seropositive.

The V gene is TRBV10-1, the J gene TRBJ2-1; 9 bases are shared with TRBD1. The CDR3 consists of 15 residues. J was trimmed by 3 bases and V by 6 bases; bases with no gene match: 6. The germline V gene encodes CDR1 WNHNN and CDR2 SYGVQD (reference sequence). CDR3 sequence (DNA): TGCGCCAGCAGCGAACAGGGGGCAAGCTACAATGAGCAGTTCTTC. Encoded protein: CASSEQGASYNEQFF.

This clone was picked up a small number of times. The chain joins TRBV10-1 to TRBJ2-5; possible D gene TRBD2, 6 bases. Trimming took off 3 bases at V and 5 bases at J, with 16 bases between the two ends. Germline loops: CDR1 WNHNN, CDR2 SYGVQD (reference sequence). The CDR3 loop spans 15 amino acids. CDR3 sequence (DNA): TGCGCCAGCAGTGATCGTTTAGGAGGGCTGGAGACCCAGTACTTC. This gives the protein CASSDRLGGLETQYF.

This clone was seen only once. The V and J genes are TRBV7-9 and TRBJ2-1; 12 nucleotides agree with TRBD2. CDR3 size: 15 residues. Per the germline V gene, CDR1 is SEHNR and CDR2 is FQNEAQ (reference sequence). The ends lost 0 bases at V and 10 bases at J; junction bases unmatched: 4. The chain's CDR3 is CASSLALAGGWEQFF. For the CDR3, the DNA is TGTGCCAGCAGCTTAGCACTAGCGGGAGGTTGGGAGCAGTTCTTC. The entire variable domain, with the rest obtained from reference TRBV7-9 and TRBJ2-1, is as follows: DTGVSQNPRHKITKRGQNVTFRCDPISEHNRLYWYRQTLGQGPEFLTYFQNEAQLEKSRLLSDRFSAERPKGSFSTLEIQRTEQGDSAMYLCASSLALAGGWEQFFGPGTRLTVL.

The chain couples TRBV29-1 to TRBJ2-7; 9 bases match TRBD1. There are 12 residues in the CDR3. Germline V gene sequence: CDR1 SQVTM, CDR2 ANQGSEA. V trimming: 6 bases; J trimming: 5 bases; junction bases outside the gene matches: 5. The CDR3 coding sequence is TGCAGCGTCACTAGACAGGGGGACGAGCAGTACTTC. Translation gives CSVTRQGDEQYF.

The chain links TRBV25-1 to TRBJ2-7, with D perhaps matching TRBD2 (6 bases). Between the trimmed V and J ends, which lost 3 bases and 4 bases, there was a span of 10 bases. The CDR3 is 13 residues long. CDR1 MGHDK and CDR2 SYGVNS come from the germline V gene. Written as DNA, the CDR3 is TGTGCCAGCAGTGACCTAGCGCAGTACGAGCAGTACTTC. Residues: CASSDLAQYEQYF.

The J gene is TRBJ2-1, the V gene TRBV4-2; TRBD1 agrees at 9 bases. The V segment lost 3 bases and the J segment 7 bases; nucleotides outside the gene matches: 10. There are 16 residues in the CDR3. The germline CDR1 and CDR2 sequences are LGHNA and YNFKEQ. The CDR3 DNA is TGTGCCAGCAGCCACCCTGACAGGGGGTTAAGTAATGAGCAGTTCTTC. As protein: CASSHPDRGLSNEQFF.

The gene calls are TRBV13 and TRBJ2-7; unclear D gene. V dropped 6 bases and J dropped 5 bases, with 8 bases sitting between them. Germline loops: CDR1 PRHDT, CDR2 FYEKMQ (reference sequence). This CDR3 region has 11 residues. Here the CDR3 reads CASSTADEQYF. The DNA of the CDR3 is TGTGCCAGCAGTACGGCGGACGAGCAGTACTTC. Drawing the rest from reference TRBV13 and TRBJ2-7, the complete variable domain is AAGVIQSPRHLIKEKRETATLKCYPIPRHDTVYWYQQGPGQDPQFLISFYEKMQSDKGSIPDRFSAQQFSDYHSELNMSSLELGDSALYFCASSTADEQYFGPGTRLTVT.

The gene calls are TRBV29-1 and TRBJ2-1; weak D call: TRBD2 (6 bases). CDR3 size: 15 residues. Germline values: CDR1 SQVTM, CDR2 ANQGSEA. Deletions cut 5 bases from V and 7 bases from J, with 21 bases between. The CDR3 sequence: CSVYILAHKTNEQFF. The CDR3 coding sequence is TGCAGCGTTTATATCCTAGCGCACAAAACAAATGAGCAGTTCTTC.

The chain uses TRBV29-1 and TRBJ1-2; 8 bases are shared with TRBD1. The ends lost 6 bases at V and 1 base at J; junction bases unmatched: 10. The V gene's germline CDR1 is SQVTM and CDR2 ANQGSEA. This CDR3 comprises 15 residues. CDR3 sequence (DNA): TGCAGCGTCCCGGACAGGGTTTATCATAACTATGGCTACACCTTC. This translates into CSVPDRVYHNYGYTF.

This clone appeared a single time. The genes are TRBV9 and TRBJ2-7; possible D gene TRBD1, 5 bases. From germline, CDR1 is SGDLS and CDR2 YYNGEE. The CDR3 covers 15 residues. The V gene lost 3 bases and the J gene lost 0 bases, with 13 bases spanning the gap. The CDR3 DNA reads TGTGCCAGCAGCGAGGGGCTAGGAGACTCCTACGAGCAGTACTTC. Protein sequence: CASSEGLGDSYEQYF.

The gene calls are TRBV6-4 and TRBJ2-3; a possible D gene is TRBD2 (5 bases). CDR3 length equals 14 residues. V lost 6 bases and J lost 1, with 11 bases in between. The germline gives CDR1 MRHNA, CDR2 SNTAGT. Here the CDR3 reads CASRLALGTDTQYF. The CDR3 DNA reads TGTGCCAGCAGATTAGCGTTGGGCACAGATACGCAGTATTTT.

The V and J genes are TRBV6-6 and TRBJ2-1, with 8 nucleotides matching TRBD2. V gave up 8 bases and J gave up 0 bases; unmatched junction bases: 6. The germline CDR1 and CDR2 sequences are MNHNY and SVGAGI (reference sequence). CDR3 length: 15 residues. CDR3 nucleotide sequence: TGTGCCAGCTGGGGCGGGAGGAGCTCCTACAATGAGCAGTTCTTC. Translation gives CASWGGRSSYNEQFF.

V gene TRBV28 combines with J gene TRBJ1-1; the D is unclear. Trimming left V 1 base short and J 1 base short, with 4 bases between. The CDR3 loop spans 13 amino acids. The germline V gene encodes CDR1 MDHEN and CDR2 SYDVKM. The CDR3 region is CASSLYKNTEAFF. The CDR3 bases are TGTGCCAGCAGTTTATATAAGAACACTGAAGCTTTCTTT.

The chain combines TRBV27 with TRBJ1-5; 7 bases map to TRBD1. Germline V gives CDR1 MNHEY, CDR2 SMNVEV (reference sequence). This CDR3 spans 17 amino acids. V shed 5 bases, J shed 0 bases, and the junction held 10 bases outside the gene matches. CDR3 nucleotides: TGTGCCAGCAGTCCACACAGGGACAGTTATAGCAATCAGCCCCAGCATTTT. This encodes CASSPHRDSYSNQPQHF.

This chain connects TRBV29-1 to TRBJ1-2; 9 bases fit TRBD1. V trimming: 7 bases; J trimming: 5 bases; junction bases outside the gene matches: 8. Germline V gene lookup returns CDR1 SQVTM and CDR2 ANQGSEA. The CDR3 sequence is 13 residues long. The CDR3 loop is CSGTGQGGYGYTF. The CDR3 region has the DNA TGCAGCGGGACGGGACAGGGAGGATATGGCTACACCTTC.

This sequence joins TRBV2 and TRBJ2-2, with a weak D call TRBD1 (6 bases). CDR3 length equals 13 residues. V shed 6 bases and J shed 4 bases, with 9 bases lying between them. Germline CDR1 SNHLY, CDR2 FYNNEI. This chain's CDR3 is CASSPQGTGELFF. The CDR3 DNA reads as TGTGCCAGCAGCCCACAGGGCACCGGGGAGCTGTTTTTT.

This sequence joins TRBV4-1 and TRBJ2-5; the D gene is possibly TRBD2 (6 bases). V lost 4 bases, J lost 5 bases, and 20 bases lay in between. The CDR3 consists of 16 residues. Germline V gives CDR1 MGHRA, CDR2 YSYEKL. The CDR3 here is CASSPSGDGTFETQYF. For the CDR3, the DNA is TGCGCCAGCAGCCCATCTGGGGACGGGACTTTTGAGACCCAGTACTTC.

The rearrangement joins TRBV6-5 to TRBJ2-5; 8 bases map to TRBD1. The CDR3 is 13 amino acids. V lost 8 bases, J lost 5 bases, and 7 bases stayed unmatched. CDR1 is MNHEY, CDR2 SVGAGI, per germline. DNA for the CDR3: TGTGCCAGCTGCAGACAGGGGCAGGAGACCCAGTACTTC. The encoded protein is CASCRQGQETQYF.

This chain joins TRBV11-2 and TRBJ2-7; TRBD1 agrees at 9 bases. Germline assignment: CDR1 SGHAT and CDR2 FQNNGV. V dropped 5 bases and J dropped 7; count of bases not matched to a gene: 9. The CDR3 covers 14 residues. The DNA of the CDR3 is TGTGCCAGCAGCCCGGACAGGGGAGTTGGAGAGCAGTACTTC. Encoded protein: CASSPDRGVGEQYF.

This clone occurred once. The rearrangement links TRBV7-2 to TRBJ2-3, with 8 bases fitting TRBD1. Germline V gives CDR1 SGHTA, CDR2 FQGNSA. The CDR3 length is 16 residues. J gave up 1 base and V 0 bases, and 3 bases lay outside the gene matches. CDR3 coding DNA: TGTGCCAGCAGCTTAGCCGGACAGGGCGGCACAGATACGCAGTATTTT. Encoded protein: CASSLAGQGGTDTQYF.

Points on this clone: Mismatch with germline at one junction end may stem from a read error. The chain combines TRBV7-9 with TRBJ2-7; TRBD2 agrees at 8 bases. The CDR3 spans 16 residues. The V gene's germline CDR1 is SEHNR and CDR2 FQNEAQ (reference sequence). The CDR3 region is CSSSLASGATGGEQYF. CDR3 DNA: TGTTCCAGCAGCTTAGCCTCCGGGGCCACGGGGGGGGAGCAGTACTTC.

V gene TRBV6-6 combines with J gene TRBJ2-7, with TRBD2 matching 9 bases. CDR1 is MNHNY and CDR2 is SVGAGI in the germline V gene (reference sequence). The CDR3 spans 14 residues. With V trimmed by 6 bases and J by 4 bases, 7 bases remained unmatched. The CDR3 nucleotides are TGTGCCAGCAGGTTTAGCGGGAGCCAATACGAGCAGTACTTC. It yields the protein CASRFSGSQYEQYF.

The rearrangement joins TRBV29-1 to TRBJ2-7; D perhaps matches TRBD1 (7 bases). The CDR3 has 14 amino acids. CDR1 SQVTM and CDR2 ANQGSEA come from the germline V gene. With 5 bases removed from V and 5 bases from J, the gap between germline ends came to 19 bases. The CDR3 DNA follows: TGCAGCGTTCGCGGCCTTGGAGGGGGCAACGAGCAGTACTTC. Protein sequence: CSVRGLGGGNEQYF.

Points on this clone: Other DNA sequences of this sample code for an identical CDR3. V usage is TRBV19 and J usage is TRBJ2-3; 8 bases line up with TRBD2. Trimming cost V 1 base and J 6 bases; bases outside gene matches: 3. The CDR3 runs 14 residues. Per the germline V gene, CDR1 is LNHDA and CDR2 is SQIVND (reference sequence). In nucleotides, the CDR3 is TGTGCCAGTAGTATAGCGGGAGGGTTGGATACGCAGTATTTT. The encoded protein is CASSIAGGLDTQYF. Full variable domain (missing parts from reference TRBV19 and TRBJ2-3): DGGITQSPKYLFRKEGQNVTLSCEQNLNHDAMYWYRQDPGQGLRLIYYSQIVNDFQKGDIAEGYSVSREKKESFPLTVTSAQKNPTAFYLCASSIAGGLDTQYFGPGTRLTVL.

This sequence joins TRBV6-4 and TRBJ1-1; TRBD1 agrees at 9 bases. Germline V gene sequence: CDR1 MRHNA, CDR2 SNTAGT. The CDR3 sequence is 13 residues long. V lost 5 bases and J lost 5; bases outside the gene matches: 3. In nucleotides, the CDR3 is TGTGCCAGCAGTTGGGACAGGGAAACTGAAGCTTTCTTT. It encodes CASSWDRETEAFF.

The chain carries TRBV28 and TRBJ2-3; D is ambiguous. V lost 2 bases to trimming and J lost 2 bases, with 8 bases between them. The CDR3 length is 14 residues. From germline, CDR1 is MDHEN and CDR2 SYDVKM. CDR3 amino acids: CASSLNYHTDTQYF. CDR3 sequence (DNA): TGTGCCAGCAGTTTAAACTATCACACAGATACGCAGTATTTT.